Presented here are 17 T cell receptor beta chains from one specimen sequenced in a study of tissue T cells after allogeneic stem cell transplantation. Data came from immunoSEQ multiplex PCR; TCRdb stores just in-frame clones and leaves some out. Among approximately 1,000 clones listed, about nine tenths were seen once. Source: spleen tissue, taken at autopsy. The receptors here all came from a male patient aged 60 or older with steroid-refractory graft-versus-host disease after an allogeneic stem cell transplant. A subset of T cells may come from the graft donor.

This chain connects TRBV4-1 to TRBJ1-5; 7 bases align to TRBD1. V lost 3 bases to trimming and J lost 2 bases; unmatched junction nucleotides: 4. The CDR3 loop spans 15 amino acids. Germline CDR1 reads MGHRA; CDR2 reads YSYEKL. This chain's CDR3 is CASSHGDRGNQPQHF. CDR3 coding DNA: TGCGCCAGCAGCCACGGCGACAGGGGCAATCAGCCCCAGCATTTT.

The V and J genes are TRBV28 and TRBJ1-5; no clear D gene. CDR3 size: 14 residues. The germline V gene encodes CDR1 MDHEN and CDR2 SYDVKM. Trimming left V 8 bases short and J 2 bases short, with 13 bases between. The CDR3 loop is CASLGPDGNQPQHF. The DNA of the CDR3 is TGTGCCAGCCTAGGACCAGACGGCAATCAGCCCCAGCATTTT.

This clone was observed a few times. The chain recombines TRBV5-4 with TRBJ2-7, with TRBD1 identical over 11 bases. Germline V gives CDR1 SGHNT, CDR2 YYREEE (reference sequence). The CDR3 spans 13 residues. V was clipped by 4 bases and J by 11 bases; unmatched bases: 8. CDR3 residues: CASSLTPGQGEYF. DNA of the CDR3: TGTGCCAGCAGCCTTACCCCGGGACAGGGGGAGTACTTC.

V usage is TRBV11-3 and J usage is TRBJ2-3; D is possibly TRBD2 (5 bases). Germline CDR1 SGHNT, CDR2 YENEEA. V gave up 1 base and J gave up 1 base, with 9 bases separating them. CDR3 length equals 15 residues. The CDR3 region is CASSLGGGGTDTQYF. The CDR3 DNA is TGTGCCAGCAGCTTAGGAGGAGGAGGCACAGATACGCAGTATTTT.

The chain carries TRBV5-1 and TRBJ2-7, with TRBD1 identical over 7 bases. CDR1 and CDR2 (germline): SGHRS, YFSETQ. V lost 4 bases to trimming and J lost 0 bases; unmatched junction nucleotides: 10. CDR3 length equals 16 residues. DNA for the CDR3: TGCGCCAGCAGCACTGGACAGGTCGACTTCTCCTACGAGCAGTACTTC. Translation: CASSTGQVDFSYEQYF.

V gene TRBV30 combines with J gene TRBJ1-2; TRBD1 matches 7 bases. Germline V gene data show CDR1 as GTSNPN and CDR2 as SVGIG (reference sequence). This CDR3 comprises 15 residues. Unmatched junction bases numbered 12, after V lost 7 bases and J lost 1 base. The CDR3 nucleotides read TGTGCCTTGACTAGGTTGGGACAGTTTAACTATGGCTACACCTTC. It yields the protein CALTRLGQFNYGYTF. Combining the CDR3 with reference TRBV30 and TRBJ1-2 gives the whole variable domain SQTIHQWPATLVQPVGSPLSLECTVEGTSNPNLYWYRQAAGRGLQLLFYSVGIGQISSEVPQNLSASRPQDRQFILSSKKLLLSDSGFYLCALTRLGQFNYGYTFGSGTRLTVV.

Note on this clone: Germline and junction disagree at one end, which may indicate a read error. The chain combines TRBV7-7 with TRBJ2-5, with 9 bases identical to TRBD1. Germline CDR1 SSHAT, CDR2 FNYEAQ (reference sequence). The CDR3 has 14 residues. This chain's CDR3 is CASSLQGARETQYF. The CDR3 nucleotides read TGTGCTAGCAGCTTACAGGGGGCGAGGGAGACCCAGTACTTC.

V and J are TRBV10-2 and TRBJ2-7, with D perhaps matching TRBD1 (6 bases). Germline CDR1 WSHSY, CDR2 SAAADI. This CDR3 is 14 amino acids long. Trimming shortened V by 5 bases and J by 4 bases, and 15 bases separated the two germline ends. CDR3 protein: CASSRTGKGYEQYF. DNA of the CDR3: TGCGCCAGCAGTCGTACAGGGAAAGGATACGAGCAGTACTTC.

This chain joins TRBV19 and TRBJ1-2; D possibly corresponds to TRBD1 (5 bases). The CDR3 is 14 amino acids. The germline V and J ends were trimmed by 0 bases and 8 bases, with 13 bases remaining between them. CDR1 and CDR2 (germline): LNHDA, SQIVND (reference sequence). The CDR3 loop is CASSIDDSGGGYTF. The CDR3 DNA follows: TGTGCCAGTAGTATAGATGACAGCGGCGGAGGCTACACCTTC.

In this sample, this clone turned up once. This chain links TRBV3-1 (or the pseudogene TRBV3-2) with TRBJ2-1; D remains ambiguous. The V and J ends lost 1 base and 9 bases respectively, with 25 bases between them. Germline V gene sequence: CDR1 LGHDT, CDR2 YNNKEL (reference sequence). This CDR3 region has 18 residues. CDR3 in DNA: TGTGCCAGCAGCCAAGGGAATGCGCCGGCAGGCGGCTTCAGTGAGCAGTTCTTC. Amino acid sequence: CASSQGNAPAGGFSEQFF.

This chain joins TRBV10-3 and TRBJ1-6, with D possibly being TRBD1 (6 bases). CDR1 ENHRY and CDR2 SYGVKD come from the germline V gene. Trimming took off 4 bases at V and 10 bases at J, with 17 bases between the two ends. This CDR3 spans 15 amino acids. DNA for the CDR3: TGTGCCATCAGTGGGTCCTCAGGGGAAGGATCACCCCTCCACTTT. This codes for CAISGSSGEGSPLHF.

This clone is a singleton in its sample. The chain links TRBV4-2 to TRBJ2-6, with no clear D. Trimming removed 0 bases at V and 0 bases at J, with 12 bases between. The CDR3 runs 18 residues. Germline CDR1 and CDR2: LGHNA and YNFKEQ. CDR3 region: CASSQDLWVSSGANVLTF. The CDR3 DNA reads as TGTGCCAGCAGCCAAGATTTGTGGGTTAGCTCTGGGGCCAACGTCCTGACTTTC.

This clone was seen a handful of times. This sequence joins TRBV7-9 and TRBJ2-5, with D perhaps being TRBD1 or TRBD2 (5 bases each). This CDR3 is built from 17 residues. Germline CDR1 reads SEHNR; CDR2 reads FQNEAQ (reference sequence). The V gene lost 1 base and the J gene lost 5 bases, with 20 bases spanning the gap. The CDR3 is CASSLEGPGSPGETQYF. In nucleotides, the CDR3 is TGTGCCAGCAGCTTAGAGGGACCGGGGAGTCCAGGGGAGACCCAGTACTTC. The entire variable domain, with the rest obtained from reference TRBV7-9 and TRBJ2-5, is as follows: DTGVSQNPRHKITKRGQNVTFRCDPISEHNRLYWYRQTLGQGPEFLTYFQNEAQLEKSRLLSDRFSAERPKGSFSTLEIQRTEQGDSAMYLCASSLEGPGSPGETQYFGPGTRLLVL.

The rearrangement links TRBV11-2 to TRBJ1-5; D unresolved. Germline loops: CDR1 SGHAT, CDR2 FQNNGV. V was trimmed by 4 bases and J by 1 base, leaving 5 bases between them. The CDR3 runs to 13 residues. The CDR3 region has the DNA TGTGCCAGCAGCTACCAGAGCAATCAGCCCCAGCATTTT. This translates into CASSYQSNQPQHF.

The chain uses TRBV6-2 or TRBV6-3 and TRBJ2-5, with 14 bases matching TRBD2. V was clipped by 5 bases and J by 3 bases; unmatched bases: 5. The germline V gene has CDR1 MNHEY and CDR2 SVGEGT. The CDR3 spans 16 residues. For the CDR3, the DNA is TGTGCCAGCAGTCTTGGACTAGCGGGGGGCGAAGAGACCCAGTACTTC. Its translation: CASSLGLAGGEETQYF.

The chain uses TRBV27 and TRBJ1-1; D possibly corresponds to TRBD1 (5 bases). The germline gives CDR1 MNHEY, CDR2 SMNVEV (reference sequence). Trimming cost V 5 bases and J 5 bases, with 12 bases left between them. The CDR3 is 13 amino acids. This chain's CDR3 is CASSVQVGTEAFF. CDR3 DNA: TGTGCCAGCAGTGTACAGGTAGGGACTGAAGCTTTCTTT.

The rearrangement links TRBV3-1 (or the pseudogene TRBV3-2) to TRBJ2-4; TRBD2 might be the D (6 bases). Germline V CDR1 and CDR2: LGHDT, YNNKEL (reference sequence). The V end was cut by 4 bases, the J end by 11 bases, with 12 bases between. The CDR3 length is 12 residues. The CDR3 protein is CASSPGERVQYF. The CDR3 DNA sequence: TGTGCCAGCAGCCCGGGAGAGCGGGTTCAGTACTTC.